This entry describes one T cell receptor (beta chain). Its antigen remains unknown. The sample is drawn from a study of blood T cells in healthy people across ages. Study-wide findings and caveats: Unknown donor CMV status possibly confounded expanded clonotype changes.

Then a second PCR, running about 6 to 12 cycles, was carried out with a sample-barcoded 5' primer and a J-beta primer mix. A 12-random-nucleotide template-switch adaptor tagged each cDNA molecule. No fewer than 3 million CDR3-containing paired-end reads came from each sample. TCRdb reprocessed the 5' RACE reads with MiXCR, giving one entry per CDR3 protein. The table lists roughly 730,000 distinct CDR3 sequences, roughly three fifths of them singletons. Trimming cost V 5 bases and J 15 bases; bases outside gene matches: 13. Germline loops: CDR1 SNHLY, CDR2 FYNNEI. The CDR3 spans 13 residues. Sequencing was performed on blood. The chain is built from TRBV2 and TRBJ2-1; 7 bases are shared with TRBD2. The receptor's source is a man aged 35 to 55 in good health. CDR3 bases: TGTGCCAGCAGTCCCAAATCTAGCGGAGGCCCGTTCTTC. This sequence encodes CASSPKSSGGPFF.